The clone carrying this T cell receptor (beta chain) has only a few counts. What it binds is not known. From the reads, TCRdb called clonotypes with MiXCR, one entry per CDR3 protein. This repertoire shows about 680,000 distinct CDR3 sequences, 24% found once; its top ten account for 7% to 9%. The sample comes from a study of T cell repertoires in cytomegalovirus infection. Study summary: It can be stated that public TCR beta signatures indicated CMV infection as well as a matching HLA type.

Findings and limits, study-wide: CMV carriers having the relevant HLA were flagged by cumulative public TCR beta family frequency. HLA-C-restricted TCR beta clonotypes specific for CMV led the ex vivo response.

The CDR3 extends over 16 amino acids. V dropped 2 bases and J dropped 5; count of bases not matched to a gene: 15. Looked up from germline, CDR1 is DFQATT and CDR2 is SNEGSKA (reference sequence). The gene calls are TRBV20-1 and TRBJ2-7; 7 nucleotides agree with TRBD1. The TCR sequence derives from a human donor in good health (CMV status not recorded). Some clones in this sample may be carry-over from other donors' samples. The sequenced material came from CD8+ T cells from PBMCs. The CDR3 DNA follows: TGCAGTGCTAGATGGTTTAAGGCAGGGGGAATCCACGAGCAGTACGTC. This translates into CSARWFKAGGIHEQYV.